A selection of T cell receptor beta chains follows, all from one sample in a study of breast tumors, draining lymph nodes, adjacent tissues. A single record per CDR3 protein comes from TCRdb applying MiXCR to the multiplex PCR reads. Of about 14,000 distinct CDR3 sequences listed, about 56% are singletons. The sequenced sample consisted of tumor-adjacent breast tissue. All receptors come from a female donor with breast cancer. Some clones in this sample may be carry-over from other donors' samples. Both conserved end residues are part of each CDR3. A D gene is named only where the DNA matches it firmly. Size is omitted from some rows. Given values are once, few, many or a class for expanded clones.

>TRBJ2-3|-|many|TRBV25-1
CASTEAGQTDTQYF
TGTGCCAGCACCGAGGCGGGACAAACAGATACGCAGTATTTT
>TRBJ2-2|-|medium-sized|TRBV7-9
CASSLGYRELFF
TGTGCCAGCAGCTTAGGGTACCGGGAGCTGTTTTTT
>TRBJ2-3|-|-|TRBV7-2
CASSLRSGKDTQYF
TGTGCCAGCAGCTTACGGAGCGGCAAGGATACGCAGTATTTT
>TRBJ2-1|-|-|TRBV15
CATSGESAEFF
TGTGCCACCAGTGGAGAGAGTGCGGAGTTCTTC
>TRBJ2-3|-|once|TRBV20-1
CSASEGLSDTQYF
TGCAGTGCTAGCGAGGGTCTATCAGATACGCAGTATTTT
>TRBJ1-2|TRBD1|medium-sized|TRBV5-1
CASSITGGVGYGYTF
TGCGCCAGCAGCATAACAGGGGGCGTCGGCTATGGCTACACCTTC
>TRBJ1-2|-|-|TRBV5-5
CASSLEAGHGYTF
TGTGCCAGCAGCTTGGAGGCAGGGCATGGCTACACCTTC
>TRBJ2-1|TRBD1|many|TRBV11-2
CASSSPGTGYNEQFF
TGTGCCAGCAGCTCCCCCGGGACAGGTTACAATGAGCAGTTCTTC
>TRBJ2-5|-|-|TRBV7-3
CASSLGRTGYFGETQYF
-
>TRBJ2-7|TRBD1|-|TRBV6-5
CASSPQRTGTYEQYF
TGTGCCAGCAGCCCCCAGAGGACAGGAACCTACGAGCAGTACTTC
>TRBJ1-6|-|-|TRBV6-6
CASSYSVESPLHF
TGTGCCAGCAGTTACTCTGTTGAATCACCCCTCCACTTT
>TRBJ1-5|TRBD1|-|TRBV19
CASGDRGLNQPQHF
TGTGCCAGCGGGGACAGGGGGTTAAATCAGCCCCAGCATTTT
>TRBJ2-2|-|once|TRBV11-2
CASSFQGPAGELFF
TGTGCCAGCAGCTTCCAAGGGCCTGCCGGGGAGCTGTTTTTT
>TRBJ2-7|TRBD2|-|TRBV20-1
CSARDPGTSGISASSYEQYF
TGCAGTGCTAGAGATCCGGGGACTAGCGGGATTTCGGCGAGCTCCTACGAGCAGTACTTC
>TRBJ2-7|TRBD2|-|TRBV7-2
CASSLTSGNYEQYF
TGTGCCAGCAGCTTAACTAGCGGAAACTACGAGCAGTACTTC